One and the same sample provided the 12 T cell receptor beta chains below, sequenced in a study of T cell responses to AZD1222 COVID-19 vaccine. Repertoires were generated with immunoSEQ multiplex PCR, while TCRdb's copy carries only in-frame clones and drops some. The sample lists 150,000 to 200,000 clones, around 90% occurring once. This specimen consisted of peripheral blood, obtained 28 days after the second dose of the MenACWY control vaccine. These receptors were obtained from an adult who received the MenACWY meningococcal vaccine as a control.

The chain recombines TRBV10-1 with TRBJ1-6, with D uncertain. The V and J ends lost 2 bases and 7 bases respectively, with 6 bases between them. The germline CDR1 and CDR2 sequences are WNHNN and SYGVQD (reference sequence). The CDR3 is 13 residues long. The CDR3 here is CASSEARNSPLHF. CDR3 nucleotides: TGCGCCAGCAGTGAGGCCAGGAATTCACCCCTCCACTTT.

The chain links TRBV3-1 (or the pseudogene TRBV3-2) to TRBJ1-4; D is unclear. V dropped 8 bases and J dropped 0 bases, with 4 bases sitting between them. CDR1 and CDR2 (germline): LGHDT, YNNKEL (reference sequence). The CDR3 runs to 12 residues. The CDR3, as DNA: TGTGCCAGCGAGGCAACTAATGAAAAACTGTTTTTT. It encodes CASEATNEKLFF.

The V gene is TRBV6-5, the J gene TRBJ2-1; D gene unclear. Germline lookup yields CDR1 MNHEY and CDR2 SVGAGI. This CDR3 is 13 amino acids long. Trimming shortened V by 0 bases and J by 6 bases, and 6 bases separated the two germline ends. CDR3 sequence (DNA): TGTGCCAGCAGTTACTCGAATCCCAATGAGCAGTTCTTC. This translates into CASSYSNPNEQFF.

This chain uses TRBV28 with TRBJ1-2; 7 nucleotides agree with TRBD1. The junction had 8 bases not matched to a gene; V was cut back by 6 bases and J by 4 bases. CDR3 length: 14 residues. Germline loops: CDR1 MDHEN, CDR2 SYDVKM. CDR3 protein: CASSQSTGTYGYTF. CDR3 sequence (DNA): TGTGCCAGCAGCCAATCGACAGGGACCTATGGCTACACCTTC.

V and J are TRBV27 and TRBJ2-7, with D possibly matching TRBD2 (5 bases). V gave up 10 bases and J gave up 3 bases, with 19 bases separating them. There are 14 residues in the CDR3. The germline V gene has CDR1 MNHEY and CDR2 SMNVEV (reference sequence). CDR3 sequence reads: CATRPAGNYYEQYF. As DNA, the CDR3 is TGTGCCACCAGACCGGCCGGGAATTACTACGAGCAGTACTTC.

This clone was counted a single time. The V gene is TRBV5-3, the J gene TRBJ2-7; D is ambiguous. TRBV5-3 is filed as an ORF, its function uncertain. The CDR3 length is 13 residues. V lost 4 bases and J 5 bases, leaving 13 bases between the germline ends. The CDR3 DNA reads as TGTGCCAGAAGCAGAGACCCAGACCACGAGCAGTACTTC. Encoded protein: CARSRDPDHEQYF.

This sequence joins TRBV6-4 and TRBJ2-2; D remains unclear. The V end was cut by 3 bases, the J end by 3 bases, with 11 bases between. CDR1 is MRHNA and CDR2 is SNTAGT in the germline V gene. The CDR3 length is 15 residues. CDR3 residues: CASSEGRSDTGELFF. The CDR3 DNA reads TGTGCCAGCAGTGAGGGCAGGTCGGACACCGGGGAGCTGTTTTTT.

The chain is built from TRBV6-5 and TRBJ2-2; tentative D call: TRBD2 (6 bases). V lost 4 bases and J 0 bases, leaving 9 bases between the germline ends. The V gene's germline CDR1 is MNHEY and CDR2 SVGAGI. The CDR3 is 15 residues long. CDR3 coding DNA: TGTGCCAGCAGTTCCGGAGGGGCGAACACCGGGGAGCTGTTTTTT. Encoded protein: CASSSGGANTGELFF.

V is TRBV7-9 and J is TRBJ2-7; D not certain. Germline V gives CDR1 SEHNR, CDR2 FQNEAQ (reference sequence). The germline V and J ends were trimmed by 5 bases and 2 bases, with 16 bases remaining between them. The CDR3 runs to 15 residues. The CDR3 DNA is TGTGCCAGCAGCGACACCCGGACGGTGGCCTACGAGCAGTACTTC. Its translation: CASSDTRTVAYEQYF.

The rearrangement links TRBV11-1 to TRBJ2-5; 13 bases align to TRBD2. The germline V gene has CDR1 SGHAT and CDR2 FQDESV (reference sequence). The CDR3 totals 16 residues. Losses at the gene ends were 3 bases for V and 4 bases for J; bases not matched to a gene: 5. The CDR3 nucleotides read TGTGCCAGCAGCTTGAGACTAGCGGGAGGTAGAGAGACCCAGTACTTC. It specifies CASSLRLAGGRETQYF.

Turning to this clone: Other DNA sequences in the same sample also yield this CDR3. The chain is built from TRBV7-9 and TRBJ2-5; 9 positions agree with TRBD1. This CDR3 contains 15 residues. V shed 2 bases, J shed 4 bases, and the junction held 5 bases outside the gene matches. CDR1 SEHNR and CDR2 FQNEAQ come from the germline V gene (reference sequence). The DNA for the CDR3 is TGTGCCAGCAGCTTAAAGGGACAGGGTAGAGAGACCCAGTACTTC. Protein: CASSLKGQGRETQYF.

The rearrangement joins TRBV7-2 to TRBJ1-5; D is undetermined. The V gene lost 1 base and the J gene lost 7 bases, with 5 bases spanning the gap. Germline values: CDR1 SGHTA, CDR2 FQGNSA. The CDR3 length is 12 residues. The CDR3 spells CASSLEGQPQHF. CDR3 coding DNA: TGTGCCAGCAGCTTAGAAGGCCAGCCCCAGCATTTT.